The next 3 T cell receptor beta chains were all read from a single sample in a study of blood T cell repertoires in COVID-19. The assay was immunoSEQ multiplex PCR, and TCRdb's table has in-frame clones only and misses some. Of approximately 70,000 clones in the sample, more than 85% are singletons; the top ten hold approximately 4.8%. The sample taken for sequencing was peripheral blood. These receptors all stem from an older woman with active COVID-19.

V gene TRBV6-2 or TRBV6-3 combines with J gene TRBJ2-7; 7 bases fit TRBD2. CDR1 and CDR2 from the germline V gene are MNHEY and SVGEGT. There are 14 residues in the CDR3. V lost 6 bases, J lost 0 bases, and 5 bases stayed unmatched. The CDR3 DNA sequence: TGTGCCAGCAGCTTACTAGCGTACTCCTACGAGCAGTACTTC. This translates into CASSLLAYSYEQYF.

The chain links TRBV27 to TRBJ2-7; possible D gene TRBD2, 6 bases. Germline values: CDR1 MNHEY, CDR2 SMNVEV (reference sequence). The CDR3 contains 14 residues. V gave up 3 bases and J gave up 1 base, with 10 bases separating them. The CDR3 DNA reads as TGTGCCAGCAGTTTCAACGGGAGATCCTACGAGCAGTACTTC. Translated, it gives CASSFNGRSYEQYF.

J is TRBJ2-5 and V is TRBV19; 11 nucleotides match TRBD2. The CDR3 totals 15 residues. The junction had 6 bases not matched to a gene; V was cut back by 5 bases and J by 4 bases. Germline-derived CDR1 and CDR2 are LNHDA and SQIVND (reference sequence). The CDR3 DNA is TGTGCCAGTAGTTCTACGACTAGCGGGACAGAGACCCAGTACTTC. Translation: CASSSTTSGTETQYF.